This is a list of T cell receptor beta chains from one sample in a study of blood T cell repertoires in COVID-19. TCRdb's copy holds only in-frame clones and misses some; the assay was immunoSEQ multiplex PCR. The table has about 99,000 clones, roughly four fifths seen once; the top ten hold more than 4.5%. The sequenced sample was peripheral blood. The origin of the receptors is a man in his sixties with acute or convalescent COVID-19. The CDR3 runs from the conserved cysteine through the conserved F or W. Each record gives: V gene, CDR3 protein.

V: TRBV2
CDR3: CASSEAELAGPETQYF

V: TRBV6-5
CDR3: CASSYKGRGYEQYF

V: TRBV7-9
CDR3: CASSSTGDRDTIYF

V: TRBV6-2/TRBV6-3
CDR3: CASSFRRGAETQYF

V: TRBV7-8
CDR3: CASSLVPDRGQPQHF

V: TRBV29-1
CDR3: CSVETGLTSYEQYF

V: TRBV7-9
CDR3: CASSLRVGWFFYGYTF

V: TRBV5-6
CDR3: CASSSGSSGGYTF

V: TRBV25-1
CDR3: CASKRQGMNTEAFF

V: TRBV6-6
CDR3: CASSYSLANTEAFF

V: TRBV5-6
CDR3: CASSSSGGAYNEQFF

V: TRBV10-3
CDR3: CAISGTGSGEQYF

V: TRBV21-1
CDR3: CASSKAGGSAYEQYF

V: TRBV9
CDR3: CASSVGGWWETQYF

V: TRBV6-5
CDR3: CASSYVQQETQYF

V: TRBV28
CDR3: CASSRLSGRAYEQYF

V: TRBV7-9
CDR3: CASSSNGGTAPLHF

V: TRBV2
CDR3: CASSDPDSSGANVLTF

V: TRBV7-2
CDR3: CASSLGGDQPQHF

V: TRBV7-2
CDR3: CASSLGGAIGNTIYF

V: TRBV18
CDR3: CASSPRTQGSNTEAFF

V: TRBV7-6
CDR3: CASSPRPGQNSGNTIYF